One TCR beta chain is described in this entry. This entry comes from a study of PD-1 blockade in classical Hodgkin lymphoma. Repertoires were generated with immunoSEQ multiplex PCR, while TCRdb's copy carries only in-frame clones and drops some. The table lists about 42,000 clones, 55% to 75% of them singletons. This CDR3 spans 15 amino acids. V shed 2 bases and J 1 base; nucleotides not matched to a gene: 2. CDR1 MNHEY and CDR2 SVGAGI come from the germline V gene. Relapse was seen in all patients after autologous stem cell transplantation, and brentuximab vedotin exposure was variable. The input for sequencing was peripheral blood mononuclear cells (PBMCs), taken at baseline. This sequence originates from a human donor with classical Hodgkin lymphoma. This chain uses TRBV6-5 with TRBJ2-7; 10 positions match TRBD2. The CDR3 loop is CASSYASGGSYEQYF. CDR3 coding DNA: TGTGCCAGCAGTTACGCTAGCGGGGGATCCTACGAGCAGTACTTC.